These T cell receptor beta chains were read from a single sample in a study of cytomegalovirus exposure and HLA in healthy donors. The protocol was immunoSEQ multiplex PCR, while the TCRdb copy is restricted to in-frame clones and leaves out a portion. Here the sample spans some 160,000 clones, around 80% being singletons. The specimen was PBMCs. These receptors came from a male donor in good health and CMV-seropositive. Each CDR3 is given with its conserved first and last residue. The D gene is left open where the match is weak. Clone size is given for some rows only: seen once, a few or many times, or a class if the clone is expanded.

D gene: TRBD1
clone size: -
J gene: TRBJ1-2
V gene: TRBV5-1
CDR3 DNA: TGCGCCAGCAGCTTGGATGGGACAGGCGATGGCTACACCTTC
CDR3 protein: CASSLDGTGDGYTF

D gene: -
clone size: -
J gene: TRBJ2-2
V gene: TRBV11-1
CDR3 DNA: TGTGCCAGCAGGAGCGCGTCGAACACCGGGGAGCTGTTTTTT
CDR3 protein: CASRSASNTGELFF

D gene: -
clone size: -
J gene: TRBJ2-3
V gene: TRBV29-1
CDR3 DNA: TGCAGCGTTGAAGATCGGCAGACAGTCACAGATACGCAGTATTTT
CDR3 protein: CSVEDRQTVTDTQYF

D gene: -
clone size: -
J gene: TRBJ1-5
V gene: TRBV5-5
CDR3 DNA: TGTGCCAGCAGCTTCCAGCCAGGGAGCAATCAGCCCCAGCATTTT
CDR3 protein: CASSFQPGSNQPQHF

D gene: -
clone size: few
J gene: TRBJ2-7
V gene: TRBV7-6
CDR3 DNA: TGTGCCAGCAGCTTAGGGGGAGGGGGTACCTTCGAGCAGTACTTC
CDR3 protein: CASSLGGGGTFEQYF

D gene: -
clone size: -
J gene: TRBJ2-1
V gene: TRBV28
CDR3 DNA: TGTGCCGGATCTGGGGGCTTAGAAGAGCAGTTCTTC
CDR3 protein: CAGSGGLEEQFF

D gene: TRBD1
clone size: -
J gene: TRBJ2-2
V gene: TRBV14
CDR3 DNA: TGTGCCAGCAGCTACCGGACAGGCTGGGCCGGGGAGCTGTTTTTT
CDR3 protein: CASSYRTGWAGELFF

D gene: TRBD1
clone size: -
J gene: TRBJ2-1
V gene: TRBV29-1
CDR3 DNA: TGCAGCACGGGGACAGGGAACAATGAGCAGTTCTTC
CDR3 protein: CSTGTGNNEQFF

D gene: TRBD2
clone size: -
J gene: TRBJ2-1
V gene: TRBV19
CDR3 DNA: TGTGCCAGTAGTATAGGGGGGACTAGCGAATCCTACAATGAGCAGTTCTTC
CDR3 protein: CASSIGGTSESYNEQFF

D gene: -
clone size: -
J gene: TRBJ2-5
V gene: TRBV30
CDR3 DNA: TGTGCCTGGAGTGTACAGGCTCAGGAGACCCAGTACTTC
CDR3 protein: CAWSVQAQETQYF

D gene: -
clone size: -
J gene: TRBJ1-1
V gene: TRBV28
CDR3 DNA: TGTGCCAGCAGTTCCCCAAGTTGGCAGGGGACTGAAGCTTTCTTT
CDR3 protein: CASSSPSWQGTEAFF

D gene: TRBD2
clone size: -
J gene: TRBJ2-1
V gene: TRBV11-2
CDR3 DNA: TGTGCCAGCAGCTCTGGGACTAGCGGGAGCTCCTACAATGAGCAGTTCTTC
CDR3 protein: CASSSGTSGSSYNEQFF

D gene: TRBD1
clone size: once
J gene: TRBJ1-2
V gene: TRBV5-4
CDR3 DNA: TGTGCCAGCAGTCACAGGGGTGACTATGGCTACACCTTC
CDR3 protein: CASSHRGDYGYTF

D gene: -
clone size: once
J gene: TRBJ1-1
V gene: TRBV27
CDR3 DNA: TGTGCCAGCACCATAGGTCCCGGGAGCACTGAAGCTTTCTTT
CDR3 protein: CASTIGPGSTEAFF

D gene: -
clone size: few
J gene: TRBJ1-1
V gene: TRBV6-5
CDR3 DNA: TGTGCCAGCAGTTACGACAGGAGGACTGAAGCTTTCTTT
CDR3 protein: CASSYDRRTEAFF

D gene: TRBD1
clone size: -
J gene: TRBJ1-5
V gene: TRBV19
CDR3 DNA: TGTGCCAGTAGTATTGAGGGACAGCCAAATACCTATAGCAATCAGCCCCAGCATTTT
CDR3 protein: CASSIEGQPNTYSNQPQHF

D gene: -
clone size: -
J gene: TRBJ2-7
V gene: TRBV7-2
CDR3 DNA: TGTGCCAGCAGCAGGGACACGATTTCTTACGAGCAGTACTTC
CDR3 protein: CASSRDTISYEQYF

D gene: TRBD2
clone size: -
J gene: TRBJ2-7
V gene: TRBV7-9
CDR3 DNA: TGTGCCAGCAGCTTAGATAGCGGGACCTACGAGCAGTACTTC
CDR3 protein: CASSLDSGTYEQYF

D gene: TRBD2
clone size: -
J gene: TRBJ2-1
V gene: TRBV7-8
CDR3 DNA: TGTGCCAGCAGCTCCAGACTAGCGGGAGATGAGCAGTTCTTC
CDR3 protein: CASSSRLAGDEQFF

D gene: TRBD2
clone size: -
J gene: TRBJ2-7
V gene: TRBV11-1
CDR3 DNA: TGTGCCAGCAGGTCGGGACTAGCGGGAGGAAAGCTATCGGCGGGGGAGCAGTACTTC
CDR3 protein: CASRSGLAGGKLSAGEQYF

D gene: -
clone size: -
J gene: TRBJ2-3
V gene: TRBV12-5
CDR3 DNA: TGTGCTAGTGCCCCCCGTTTGAGGAACACAGATACGCAGTATTTT
CDR3 protein: CASAPRLRNTDTQYF

D gene: TRBD1
clone size: -
J gene: TRBJ1-2
V gene: TRBV2
CDR3 DNA: TGTGCCTATGGACAGGAGGCGACCCCTTACTATGGCTACACCTTC
CDR3 protein: CAYGQEATPYYGYTF

D gene: TRBD2
clone size: -
J gene: TRBJ2-3
V gene: TRBV11-1
CDR3 DNA: TGTGCCAGCGAGCGGGAGTCGGATACGCAGTATTTT
CDR3 protein: CASERESDTQYF